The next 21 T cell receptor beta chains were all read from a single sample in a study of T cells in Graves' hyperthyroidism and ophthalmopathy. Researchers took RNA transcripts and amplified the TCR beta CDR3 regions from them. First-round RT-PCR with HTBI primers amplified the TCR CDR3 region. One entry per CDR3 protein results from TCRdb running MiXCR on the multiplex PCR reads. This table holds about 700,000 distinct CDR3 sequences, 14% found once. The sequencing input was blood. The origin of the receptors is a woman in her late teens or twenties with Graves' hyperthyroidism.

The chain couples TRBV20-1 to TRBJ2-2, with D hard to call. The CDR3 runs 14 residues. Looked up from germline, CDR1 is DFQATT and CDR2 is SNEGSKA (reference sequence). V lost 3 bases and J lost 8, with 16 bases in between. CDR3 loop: CSASGFLGSGELFF. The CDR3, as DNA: TGCAGTGCTAGCGGGTTTCTGGGGTCGGGGGAGCTGTTTTTT.

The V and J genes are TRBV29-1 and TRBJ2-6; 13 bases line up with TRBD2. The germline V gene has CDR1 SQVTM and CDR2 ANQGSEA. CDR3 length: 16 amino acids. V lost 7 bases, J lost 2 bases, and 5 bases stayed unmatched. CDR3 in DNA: TGCAGCGCCAGGACTAGCGGGAGAGCTGGGGCCAACGTCCTGACTTTC. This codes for CSARTSGRAGANVLTF. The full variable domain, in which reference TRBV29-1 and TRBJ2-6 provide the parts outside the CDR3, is SAVISQKPSRDICQRGTSLTIQCQVDSQVTMMFWYRQQPGQSLTLIATANQGSEATYESGFVIDKFPISRPNLTFSTLTVSNMSPEDSSIYLCSARTSGRAGANVLTFGAGSRLTVL.

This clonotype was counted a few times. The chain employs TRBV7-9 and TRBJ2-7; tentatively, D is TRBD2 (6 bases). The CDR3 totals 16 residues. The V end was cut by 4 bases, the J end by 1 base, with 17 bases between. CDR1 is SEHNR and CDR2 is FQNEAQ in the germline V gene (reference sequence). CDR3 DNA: TGTGCCAGCAGCTCGCCAACTAGCTCGGGTTCCTACGAGCAGTACTTC. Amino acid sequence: CASSSPTSSGSYEQYF.

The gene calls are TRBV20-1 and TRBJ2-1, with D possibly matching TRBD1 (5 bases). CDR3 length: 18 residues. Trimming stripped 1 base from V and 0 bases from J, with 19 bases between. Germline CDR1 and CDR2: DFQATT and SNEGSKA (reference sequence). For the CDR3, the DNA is TGCAGTGCTAGAGGAGTAAGACAGACAACCAGCTCCTACAATGAGCAGTTCTTC. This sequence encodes CSARGVRQTTSSYNEQFF.

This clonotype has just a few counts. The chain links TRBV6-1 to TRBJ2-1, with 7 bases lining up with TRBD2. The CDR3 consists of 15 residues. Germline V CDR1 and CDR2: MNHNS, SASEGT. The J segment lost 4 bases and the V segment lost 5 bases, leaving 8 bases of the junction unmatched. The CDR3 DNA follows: TGTGCCAGCAGTTTTTTGGCTAGCGGATACAATGAGCAGTTCTTC. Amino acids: CASSFLASGYNEQFF.

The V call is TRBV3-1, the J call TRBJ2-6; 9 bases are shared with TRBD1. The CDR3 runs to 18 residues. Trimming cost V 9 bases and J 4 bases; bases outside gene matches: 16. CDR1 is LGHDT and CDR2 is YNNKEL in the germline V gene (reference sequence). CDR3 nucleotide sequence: TGTGCCAGTCGAAACTATGGACAGGGGACGAGGGGGGCCAACGTCCTGACTTTC. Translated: CASRNYGQGTRGANVLTF.

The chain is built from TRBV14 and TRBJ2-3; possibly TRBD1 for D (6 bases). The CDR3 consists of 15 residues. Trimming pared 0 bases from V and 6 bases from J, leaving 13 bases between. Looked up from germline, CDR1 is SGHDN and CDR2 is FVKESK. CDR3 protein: CASSQDFAGVDTQYF. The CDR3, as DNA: TGTGCCAGCAGCCAAGATTTCGCAGGGGTGGATACGCAGTATTTT.

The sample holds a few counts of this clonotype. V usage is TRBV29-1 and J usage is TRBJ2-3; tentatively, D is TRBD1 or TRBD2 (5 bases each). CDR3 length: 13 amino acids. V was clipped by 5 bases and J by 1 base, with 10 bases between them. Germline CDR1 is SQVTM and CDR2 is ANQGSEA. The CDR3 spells CSVLVGGTDTQYF. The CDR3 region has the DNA TGCAGCGTTCTGGTGGGGGGCACAGATACGCAGTATTTT.

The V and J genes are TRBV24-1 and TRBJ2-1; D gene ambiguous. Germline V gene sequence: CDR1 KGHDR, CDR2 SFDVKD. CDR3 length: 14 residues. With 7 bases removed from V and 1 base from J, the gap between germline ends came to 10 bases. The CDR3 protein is CATRPDGSYNEQFF. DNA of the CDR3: TGTGCCACCAGACCCGATGGGTCCTACAATGAGCAGTTCTTC.

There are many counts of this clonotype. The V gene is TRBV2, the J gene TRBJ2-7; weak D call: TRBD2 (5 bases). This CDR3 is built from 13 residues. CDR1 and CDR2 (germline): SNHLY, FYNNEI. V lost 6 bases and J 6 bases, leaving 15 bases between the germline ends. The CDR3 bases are TGTGCCAGCAGGAGGGTGGGTGGAGGCGAGCAGTACTTC. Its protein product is CASRRVGGGEQYF.

Here the CDR3 DNA reads TGTGCCAGCAGCGGCGGGGGGACGGAGAAACTCTATGGCTACACCTTC. Encoded protein: CASSGGGTEKLYGYTF. The gene calls are TRBV5-4 and TRBJ1-2; D is possibly TRBD1 (5 bases). This CDR3 region has 16 residues. V was trimmed by 4 bases and J by 4 bases, leaving 20 bases between them. Germline CDR1 and CDR2: SGHNT and YYREEE (reference sequence).

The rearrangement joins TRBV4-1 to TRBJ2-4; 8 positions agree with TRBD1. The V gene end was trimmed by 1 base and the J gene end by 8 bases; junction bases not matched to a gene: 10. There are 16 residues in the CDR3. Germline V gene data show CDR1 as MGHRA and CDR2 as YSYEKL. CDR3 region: CASSQVGRGHLDIQYF. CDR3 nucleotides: TGCGCCAGCAGCCAAGTCGGCAGGGGGCACTTGGACATTCAGTACTTC.

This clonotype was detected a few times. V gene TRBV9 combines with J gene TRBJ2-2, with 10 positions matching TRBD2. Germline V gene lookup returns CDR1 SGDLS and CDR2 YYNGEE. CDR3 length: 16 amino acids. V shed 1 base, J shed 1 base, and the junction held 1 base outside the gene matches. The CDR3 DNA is TGTGCCAGCAGCGTACGACTAGCGGGGAACACCGGGGAGCTGTTTTTT. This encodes CASSVRLAGNTGELFF.

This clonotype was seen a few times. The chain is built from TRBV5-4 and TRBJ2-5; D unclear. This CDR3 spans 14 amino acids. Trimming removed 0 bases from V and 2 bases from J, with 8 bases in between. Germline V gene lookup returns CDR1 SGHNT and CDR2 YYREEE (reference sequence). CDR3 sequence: CASSLAYRQETQYF. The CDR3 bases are TGTGCCAGCAGCTTGGCCTACAGACAAGAGACCCAGTACTTC. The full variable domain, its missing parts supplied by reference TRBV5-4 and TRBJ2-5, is ETGVTQSPTHLIKTRGQQVTLRCSSQSGHNTVSWYQQALGQGPQFIFQYYREEENGRGNFPPRFSGLQFPNYSSELNVNALELDDSALYLCASSLAYRQETQYFGPGTRLLVL.

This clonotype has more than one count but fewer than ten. The CDR3, as DNA: TGTGCCAGCAGTTCACTAGGGTTGACAGCCGGGGAGACCCAGTACTTC. Translation: CASSSLGLTAGETQYF. The rearrangement uses TRBV12-3 or TRBV12-4 and TRBJ2-5, with D perhaps being TRBD1 or TRBD2 (5 bases each). The CDR3 contains 16 residues. V shed 4 bases and J shed 5 bases, with 20 bases lying between them.

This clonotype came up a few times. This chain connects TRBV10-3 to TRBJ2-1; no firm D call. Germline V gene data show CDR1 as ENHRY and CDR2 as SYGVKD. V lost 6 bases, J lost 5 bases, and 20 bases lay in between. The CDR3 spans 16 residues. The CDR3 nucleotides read TGTGCCATCAGACCTCACATGGGGAATCGAAACAATGAGCAGTTCTTC. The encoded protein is CAIRPHMGNRNNEQFF.

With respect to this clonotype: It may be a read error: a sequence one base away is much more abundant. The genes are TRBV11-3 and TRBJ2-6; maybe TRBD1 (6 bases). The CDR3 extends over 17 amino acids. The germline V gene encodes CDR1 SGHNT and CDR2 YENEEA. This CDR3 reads CASSGADRISGVNVLTF. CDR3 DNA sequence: TGTGCCAGCAGCGGGGCGGACAGAATCTCTGGGGTCAACGTCCTGACTTTC.

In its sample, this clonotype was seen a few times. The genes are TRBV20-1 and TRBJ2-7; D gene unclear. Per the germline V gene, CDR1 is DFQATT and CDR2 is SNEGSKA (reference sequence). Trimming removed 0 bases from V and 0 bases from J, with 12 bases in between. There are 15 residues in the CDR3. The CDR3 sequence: CSAREGEVASYEQYF. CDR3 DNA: TGCAGTGCTAGAGAGGGTGAAGTAGCCTCCTACGAGCAGTACTTC.

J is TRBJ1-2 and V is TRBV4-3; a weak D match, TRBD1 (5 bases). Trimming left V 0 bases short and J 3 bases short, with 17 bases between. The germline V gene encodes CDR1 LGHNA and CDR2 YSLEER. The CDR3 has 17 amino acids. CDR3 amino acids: CASSQDMVSRDHYGYTF. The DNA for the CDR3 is TGCGCCAGCAGCCAAGATATGGTTAGCAGGGACCACTATGGCTACACCTTC.

This chain's CDR3 is CASSVGASSGTGELFF. For the CDR3, the DNA is TGTGCCAGCAGTGTAGGAGCTAGCAGTGGCACCGGGGAGCTGTTTTTT. The V call is TRBV6-1, the J call TRBJ2-2; D is perhaps TRBD2 (5 bases). The CDR3 runs to 16 residues. Germline V lookup: CDR1 MNHNS, CDR2 SASEGT. Deletions cut 4 bases from V and 4 bases from J, with 16 bases between.

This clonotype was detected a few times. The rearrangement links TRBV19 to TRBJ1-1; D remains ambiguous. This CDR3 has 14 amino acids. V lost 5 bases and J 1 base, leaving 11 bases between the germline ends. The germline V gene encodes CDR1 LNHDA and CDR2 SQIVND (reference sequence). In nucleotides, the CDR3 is TGTGCCAGTAGTGTTAGGATCGCGAACACTGAAGCTTTCTTT. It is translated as CASSVRIANTEAFF.